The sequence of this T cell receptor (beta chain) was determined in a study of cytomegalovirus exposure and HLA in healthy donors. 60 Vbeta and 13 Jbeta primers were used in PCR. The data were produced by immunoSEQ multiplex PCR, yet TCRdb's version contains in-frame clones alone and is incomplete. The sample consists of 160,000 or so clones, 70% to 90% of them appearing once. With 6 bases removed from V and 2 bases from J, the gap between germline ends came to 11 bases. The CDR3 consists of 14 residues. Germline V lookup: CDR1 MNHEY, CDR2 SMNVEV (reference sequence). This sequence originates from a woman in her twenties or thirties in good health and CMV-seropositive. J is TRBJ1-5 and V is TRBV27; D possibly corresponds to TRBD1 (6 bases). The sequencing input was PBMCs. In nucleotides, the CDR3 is TGTGCCAGCAGGGCGGGGGGCGGCAATCAGCCCCAGCATTTT. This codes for CASRAGGGNQPQHF.